The 17 T cell receptor beta chains below were found in one sample sequenced in a study of cytomegalovirus exposure and HLA in healthy donors. The PCR ran on 60 Vbeta and 13 Jbeta primers. Some clones are missing from TCRdb's copy, which holds only in-frame ones; the method was immunoSEQ multiplex PCR. The repertoire consists of some 130,000 clones, with about four fifths occurring once and the leading ten covering more than 3%. Input material: PBMCs. These receptors all come from a female donor in good health and CMV-seronegative.

The chain has TRBV6-5 and TRBJ2-5; 7 bases agree with TRBD1. After removal of 5 bases from V and 5 bases from J, the junction contained 8 bases not matched to a gene. CDR1 and CDR2 from the germline V gene are MNHEY and SVGAGI. The CDR3 length is 14 residues. Here the CDR3 reads CASSGQGGAETQYF. The CDR3 bases are TGTGCCAGCAGTGGGCAAGGGGGCGCGGAGACCCAGTACTTC.

The J gene is TRBJ1-3, the V gene TRBV6-5; 8 bases map to TRBD1. The V gene end was trimmed by 5 bases and the J gene end by 0 bases; junction bases not matched to a gene: 3. The CDR3 spans 15 residues. The V gene's germline CDR1 is MNHEY and CDR2 SVGAGI. The chain's CDR3 is CASSRQGSSGNTIYF. CDR3 in DNA: TGTGCCAGCAGTCGACAGGGGAGCTCTGGAAACACCATATATTTT.

This clone was seen a handful of times. The V gene is TRBV5-1, the J gene TRBJ2-2; D remains unclear. The CDR3 extends over 14 amino acids. Germline V gene data show CDR1 as SGHRS and CDR2 as YFSETQ. The ends were cut back, 0 bases at V and 6 bases at J, with 9 bases in the middle. CDR3 sequence: CASSLEPVAGELFF. CDR3 DNA sequence: TGCGCCAGCAGCTTGGAGCCGGTCGCCGGGGAGCTGTTTTTT.

This clone has just one count. The V and J genes are TRBV10-3 and TRBJ2-5; D may be TRBD2 (5 bases). The CDR3 is 12 amino acids. Germline V gives CDR1 ENHRY, CDR2 SYGVKD. V was clipped by 10 bases and J by 2 bases, with 11 bases between them. CDR3 in amino acids: CATTGNQETQYF. CDR3 DNA: TGTGCCACCACGGGAAATCAAGAGACCCAGTACTTC.

This clone was observed a handful of times. V is TRBV19 and J is TRBJ1-4; possibly TRBD1 for D (6 bases). CDR3 length: 14 amino acids. Trimming removed 5 bases at V and 3 bases at J, with 10 bases between. CDR1 and CDR2 (germline): LNHDA, SQIVND (reference sequence). The CDR3 bases are TGTGCCAGTAGTCAACAGGGTGCTAATGAAAAACTGTTTTTT. Protein: CASSQQGANEKLFF.

This chain uses TRBV6-5 with TRBJ1-2; D uncertain. The CDR3 extends over 12 amino acids. Trimming shortened V by 6 bases and J by 4 bases, and 9 bases separated the two germline ends. CDR1 and CDR2 (germline): MNHEY, SVGAGI. As DNA, the CDR3 is TGTGCCAGCAGAGGACGGGGCTATGGCTACACCTTC. Protein: CASRGRGYGYTF.

V usage is TRBV4-3 and J usage is TRBJ2-7; D perhaps matches TRBD2 (5 bases). V was cut by 0 bases and J by 1 base, with 10 bases left in between. CDR3 length: 15 amino acids. Germline assignment: CDR1 LGHNA and CDR2 YSLEER. CDR3 in DNA: TGCGCCAGCAGCCAAGATCACCGGGGTTCCTACGAGCAGTACTTC. This codes for CASSQDHRGSYEQYF.

The chain has TRBV6-8 and TRBJ2-1; TRBD1 aligns across 11 bases. From germline, CDR1 is MNHGY and CDR2 SAAAGT. This CDR3 is 15 amino acids long. J gave up 5 bases and V 5 bases, and 5 bases lay outside the gene matches. CDR3: CASSLGQGADNEQFF. CDR3 coding DNA: TGTGCCAGCAGTCTCGGACAGGGGGCGGACAATGAGCAGTTCTTC.

This sequence joins TRBV9 and TRBJ2-5; D gene unclear. This CDR3 has 14 amino acids. Germline CDR1 is SGDLS and CDR2 is YYNGEE. The V and J ends lost 0 bases and 1 base respectively, with 7 bases between them. CDR3 region: CASSVDTAQETQYF. CDR3 sequence (DNA): TGTGCCAGCAGCGTAGACACAGCCCAAGAGACCCAGTACTTC.

The chain employs TRBV2 and TRBJ2-3, with 7 nucleotides matching TRBD2. Per germline, CDR1 SNHLY and CDR2 FYNNEI. This CDR3 has 15 residues. J gave up 0 bases and V 2 bases, and 2 bases lay outside the gene matches. The DNA of the CDR3 is TGTGCCAGCAGTGAACCTAGCGGAAGCACAGATACGCAGTATTTT. Its protein is CASSEPSGSTDTQYF.

The chain joins TRBV28 to TRBJ1-5, with 7 bases lining up with TRBD1. The V segment lost 4 bases and the J segment 5 bases; nucleotides outside the gene matches: 5. This CDR3 region has 14 residues. CDR1 is MDHEN and CDR2 is SYDVKM in the germline V gene. This CDR3 is CASSWGQNYQPQHF. DNA of the CDR3: TGTGCCAGCAGTTGGGGACAGAATTATCAGCCCCAGCATTTT.

The V gene is TRBV29-1, the J gene TRBJ2-1, with 7 bases lining up with TRBD2. With V trimmed by 4 bases and J by 9 bases, 6 bases remained unmatched. Germline lookup yields CDR1 SQVTM and CDR2 ANQGSEA. This CDR3 is built from 12 residues. In DNA form, the CDR3 reads TGCAGCGTTGCTGCGGGGGAATTTGAGCAGTTCTTC. Its protein product is CSVAAGEFEQFF.

Here the CDR3 DNA reads TGTGCCAGCAGCTCGGGACAGGGGGGGTACGAGCAGTACTTC. Protein product: CASSSGQGGYEQYF. The rearrangement uses TRBV5-4 and TRBJ2-7; 11 bases fit TRBD1. Trimming removed 3 bases from V and 4 bases from J; junction bases left unmatched: 3. The CDR3 consists of 14 residues. Germline values: CDR1 SGHNT, CDR2 YYREEE (reference sequence).

V is TRBV7-2 and J is TRBJ1-2; 8 nucleotides line up with TRBD1. J was trimmed by 6 bases and V by 3 bases; bases with no gene match: 3. The CDR3 length is 13 residues. Looked up from germline, CDR1 is SGHTA and CDR2 is FQGNSA. CDR3 protein: CASSFDRGNGYTF. CDR3 bases: TGTGCCAGCAGCTTCGACAGGGGCAATGGCTACACCTTC.

The chain carries TRBV9 and TRBJ1-2; D perhaps matches TRBD1 (5 bases). The ends were cut back, 0 bases at V and 8 bases at J, with 17 bases in the middle. Germline V gene data show CDR1 as SGDLS and CDR2 as YYNGEE. The length of the CDR3 is 15 residues. The CDR3 DNA sequence: TGTGCCAGCAGCGTAGGGGGACTTTTAAAGAGGGGCTACACCTTC. Translation gives CASSVGGLLKRGYTF.

The chain joins TRBV9 to TRBJ2-7; 8 bases line up with TRBD1. Germline lookup yields CDR1 SGDLS and CDR2 YYNGEE. The CDR3 contains 14 residues. The V and J ends lost 4 bases and 2 bases, in that order; junction bases with no gene match: 5. For the CDR3, the DNA is TGTGCCAGCAGCCTTGGGACAGGTCCCTACGAGCAGTACTTC. The encoded protein is CASSLGTGPYEQYF.

This clone was counted once. The chain is built from TRBV15 and TRBJ2-2, with D tentatively TRBD2 (6 bases). Trimming stripped 6 bases from V and 5 bases from J, with 13 bases between. The CDR3 spans 14 residues. Looked up from germline, CDR1 is LNHNV and CDR2 is YYDKDF (reference sequence). Here the CDR3 DNA reads TGTGCCACCAGGCCAGGGAGGCGAACCGGGGAGCTGTTTTTT. Protein: CATRPGRRTGELFF.